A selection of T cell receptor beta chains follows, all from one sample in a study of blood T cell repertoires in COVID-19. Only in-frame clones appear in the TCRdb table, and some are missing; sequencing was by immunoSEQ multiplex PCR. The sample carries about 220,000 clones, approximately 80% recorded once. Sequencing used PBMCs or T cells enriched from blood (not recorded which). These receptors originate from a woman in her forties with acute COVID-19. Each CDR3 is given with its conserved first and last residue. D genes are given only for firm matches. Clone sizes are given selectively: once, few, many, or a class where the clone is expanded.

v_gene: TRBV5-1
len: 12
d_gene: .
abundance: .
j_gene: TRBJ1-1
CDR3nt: TGCGCCAGCAGCCGGGACACCTCAGAAGCTTTCTTT
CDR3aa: CASSRDTSEAFF

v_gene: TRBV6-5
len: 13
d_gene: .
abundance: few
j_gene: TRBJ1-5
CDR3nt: TGTGCCAGCAGGTCGGGGGTAAATCAGCCCCAGCATTTT
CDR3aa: CASRSGVNQPQHF

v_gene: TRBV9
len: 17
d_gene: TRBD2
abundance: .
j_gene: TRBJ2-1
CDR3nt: TGTGCCAGCAGCCCCCAGCAAGGAGCGGGGGGTTACAATGAGCAGTTCTTC
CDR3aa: CASSPQQGAGGYNEQFF

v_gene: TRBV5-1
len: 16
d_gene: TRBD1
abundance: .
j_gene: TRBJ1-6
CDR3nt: TGCGCCAGCAGGGGAGAGGGACAGCTTTTTAATTCACCCCTCCACTTT
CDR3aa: CASRGEGQLFNSPLHF

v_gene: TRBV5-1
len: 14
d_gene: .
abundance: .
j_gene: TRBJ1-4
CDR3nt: TGCGCCAGCAGCGAGGGGGTAACCTATGAAAAACTGTTTTTT
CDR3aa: CASSEGVTYEKLFF

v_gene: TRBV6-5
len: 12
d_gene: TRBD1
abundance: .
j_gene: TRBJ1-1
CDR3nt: TGTGCCAGCAGTTTGGAGACAGGGAAAGCTTTCTTT
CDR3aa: CASSLETGKAFF

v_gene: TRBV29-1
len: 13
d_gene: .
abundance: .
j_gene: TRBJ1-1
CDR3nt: TGCAGCGGAGGAAAACCTAGGAACACTGAAGCTTTCTTT
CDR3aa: CSGGKPRNTEAFF

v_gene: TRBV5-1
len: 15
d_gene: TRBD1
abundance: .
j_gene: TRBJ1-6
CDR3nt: TGCGCCAGCAGCCCCGACAGGGCAAAAAATTCACCCCTCCACTTT
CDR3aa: CASSPDRAKNSPLHF

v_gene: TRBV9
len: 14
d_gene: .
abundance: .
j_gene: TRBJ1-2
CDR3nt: TGTGCCAGCAGCGCCGTGGGCAATTTTAAAGGCTACACCTTC
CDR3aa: CASSAVGNFKGYTF

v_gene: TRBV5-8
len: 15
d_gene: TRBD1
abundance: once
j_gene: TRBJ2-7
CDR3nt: TGTGCCAGCAGCTTCAGGGGGCTTGGTCCCTACGAGCAGTACTTC
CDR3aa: CASSFRGLGPYEQYF

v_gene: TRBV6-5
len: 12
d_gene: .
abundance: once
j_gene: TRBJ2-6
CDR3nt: TGTGCCACCCTGTATGGGGCCAACGTCCTGACTTTC
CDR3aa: CATLYGANVLTF

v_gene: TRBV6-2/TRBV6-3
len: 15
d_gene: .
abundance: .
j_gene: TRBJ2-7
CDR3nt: TGTGCCAGCAACCCGGCGGGGGCGCCTTCCTACGAGCAGTACTTC
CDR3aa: CASNPAGAPSYEQYF

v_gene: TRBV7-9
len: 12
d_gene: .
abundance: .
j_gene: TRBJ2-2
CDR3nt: TGTGCCAGCAGCTTACCCCACGGGGAGCTGTTTTTT
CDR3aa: CASSLPHGELFF

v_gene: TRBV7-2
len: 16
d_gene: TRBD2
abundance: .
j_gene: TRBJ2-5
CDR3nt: TGTGCCAGCAGCTTAACCAGCGGGGGGCCGGGGGTGACCCAGTACTTC
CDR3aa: CASSLTSGGPGVTQYF

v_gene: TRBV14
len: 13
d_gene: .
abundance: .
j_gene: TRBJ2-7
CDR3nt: TGTGCCAGCAGCCTTCAGGCCTCCTACGAGCAGTACTTC
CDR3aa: CASSLQASYEQYF

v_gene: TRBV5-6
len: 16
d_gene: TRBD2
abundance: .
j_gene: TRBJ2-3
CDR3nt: TGTGCCAGCAGCTTGCGTACGAGCGGGGGCACAGATACGCAGTATTTT
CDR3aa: CASSLRTSGGTDTQYF

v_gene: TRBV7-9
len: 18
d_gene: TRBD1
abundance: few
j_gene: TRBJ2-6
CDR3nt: TGTGCCAGCATCAAACCAGACAGGGCAGGTTCGGGGGCCAACGTCCTGACTTTC
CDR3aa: CASIKPDRAGSGANVLTF

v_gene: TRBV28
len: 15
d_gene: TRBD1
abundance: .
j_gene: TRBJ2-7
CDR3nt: TGTGCCAGCACCCCCCGGGACAGGGGGAACTACGAGCAGTACTTC
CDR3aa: CASTPRDRGNYEQYF

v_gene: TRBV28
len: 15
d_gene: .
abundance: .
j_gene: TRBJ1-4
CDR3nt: TGTGCCAGCATGAGGTCAGGGGAGTGGGTTGAAAAACTGTTTTTT
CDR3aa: CASMRSGEWVEKLFF

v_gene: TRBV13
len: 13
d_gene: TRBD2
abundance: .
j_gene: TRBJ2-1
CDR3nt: TGTGCCAGCACCGGACTAGCCCACAATGAGCAGTTCTTC
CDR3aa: CASTGLAHNEQFF

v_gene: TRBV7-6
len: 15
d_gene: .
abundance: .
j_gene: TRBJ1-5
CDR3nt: TGTGCCAGCAGCTTAGGCGACAGTAGGAATCAGCCCCAGCATTTT
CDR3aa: CASSLGDSRNQPQHF

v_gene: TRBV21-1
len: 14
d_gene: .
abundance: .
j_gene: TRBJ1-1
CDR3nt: TGTGCCAGCAGCCTAACCCAGGACAGCCCTGAAGCTTTCTTT
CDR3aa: CASSLTQDSPEAFF

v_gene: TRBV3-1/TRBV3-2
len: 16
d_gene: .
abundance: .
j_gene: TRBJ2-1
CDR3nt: TGTGCCAGCAGCAAGACGGCGGGCCGCTCCTACAATGAGCAGTTCTTC
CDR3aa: CASSKTAGRSYNEQFF

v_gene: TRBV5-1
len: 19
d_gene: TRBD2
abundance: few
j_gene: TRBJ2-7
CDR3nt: TGCGCCAGCAGCTTGTTCTCTCCGGCCCAAGCGGGGAGCTCCTACGAGCAGTACTTC
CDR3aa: CASSLFSPAQAGSSYEQYF

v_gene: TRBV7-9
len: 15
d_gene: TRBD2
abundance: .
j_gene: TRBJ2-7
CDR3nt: TGTGCCAGCAGCTCCGGGACTAGCGGATTTTACGAGCAGTACTTC
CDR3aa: CASSSGTSGFYEQYF

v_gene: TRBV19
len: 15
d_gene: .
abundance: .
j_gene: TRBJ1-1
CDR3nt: TGTGCCAGTAGTATTTGGGTAGGGGGTGACACTGAAGCTTTCTTT
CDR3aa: CASSIWVGGDTEAFF

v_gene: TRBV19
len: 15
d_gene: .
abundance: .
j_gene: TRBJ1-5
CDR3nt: TGTGCCAGTAGCCCTCAGGGAAACGGCAATCAGCCCCAGCATTTT
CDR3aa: CASSPQGNGNQPQHF

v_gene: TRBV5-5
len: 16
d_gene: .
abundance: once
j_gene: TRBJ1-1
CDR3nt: TGTGCCAGCAGCTTGGTGCAGGGGATTATGAACACTGAAGCTTTCTTT
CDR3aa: CASSLVQGIMNTEAFF

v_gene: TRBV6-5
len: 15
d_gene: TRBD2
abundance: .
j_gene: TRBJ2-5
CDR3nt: TGTGCCAGCAGTTACGCAGCGGGAGAGGAAGAGACCCAGTACTTC
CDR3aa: CASSYAAGEEETQYF

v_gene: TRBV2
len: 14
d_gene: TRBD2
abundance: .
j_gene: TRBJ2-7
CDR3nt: TGTGCCAGCTACGGGACTAGCGGGAGTTCCGAGCAGTACTTC
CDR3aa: CASYGTSGSSEQYF

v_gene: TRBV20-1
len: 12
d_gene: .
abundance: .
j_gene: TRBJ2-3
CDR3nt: TGCAGTGCTAGTGTTGCGGGGAGTACGCAGTATTTT
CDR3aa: CSASVAGSTQYF

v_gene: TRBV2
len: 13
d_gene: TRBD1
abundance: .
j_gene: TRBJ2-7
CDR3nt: TGTGCCAGCAGGGGGGACAGTGCCTACGAGCAGTACTTC
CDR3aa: CASRGDSAYEQYF

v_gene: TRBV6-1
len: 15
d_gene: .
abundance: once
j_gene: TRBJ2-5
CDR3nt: TGTGCCAGCAGTGAAGCGGGGAGTATGGGAGAGACCCAGTACTTC
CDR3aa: CASSEAGSMGETQYF

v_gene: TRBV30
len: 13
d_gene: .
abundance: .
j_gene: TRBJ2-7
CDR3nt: TGTGCCTGGAGTAGGCAGGTTACTTACGAGCAGTACTTC
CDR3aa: CAWSRQVTYEQYF

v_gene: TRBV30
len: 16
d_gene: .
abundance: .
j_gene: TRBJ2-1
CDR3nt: TGTGCCTGGAGCGCGCAGATGGGACGGCTGCTCGGGGGGCAGTTCTTC
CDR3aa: CAWSAQMGRLLGGQFF

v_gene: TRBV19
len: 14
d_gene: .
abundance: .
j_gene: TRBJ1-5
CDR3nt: TGTGCCAGTAGTATAGCGGCAGGGCATCAGCCCCAGCATTTT
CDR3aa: CASSIAAGHQPQHF

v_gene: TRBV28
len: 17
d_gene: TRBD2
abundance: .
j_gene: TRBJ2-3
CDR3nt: TGTGCCAGCAGTTTAGGGGGCGGGACTAGCGGGATAGATACGCAGTATTTT
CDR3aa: CASSLGGGTSGIDTQYF

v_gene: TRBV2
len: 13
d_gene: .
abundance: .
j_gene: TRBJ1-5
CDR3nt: TGTGCCAGCAGCGGTTATAGCAATCAGCCCCAGCATTTT
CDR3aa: CASSGYSNQPQHF

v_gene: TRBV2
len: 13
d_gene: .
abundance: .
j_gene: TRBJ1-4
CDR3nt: TGTGCCAGCGGGCTCACAGGGCGGGAAAAACTGTTTTTT
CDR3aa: CASGLTGREKLFF

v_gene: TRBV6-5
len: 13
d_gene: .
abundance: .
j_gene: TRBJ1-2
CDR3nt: TGTGCCAGCCTGGACACTTCTCTGGCTGGCTACACCTTC
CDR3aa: CASLDTSLAGYTF

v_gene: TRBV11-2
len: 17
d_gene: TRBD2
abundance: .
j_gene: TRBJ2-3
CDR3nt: TGTGCCAGCAGCTTACCAACTAGCGGGAGGTCGGCAGATACGCAGTATTTT
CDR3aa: CASSLPTSGRSADTQYF

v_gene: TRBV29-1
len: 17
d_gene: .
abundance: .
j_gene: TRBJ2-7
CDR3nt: TGCAGCGTTGGGGGGGCGGGAGCTCTCTATAATACCTACGAGCAGTACTTC
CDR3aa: CSVGGAGALYNTYEQYF

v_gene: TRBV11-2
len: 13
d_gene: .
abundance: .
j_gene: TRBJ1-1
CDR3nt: TGTGCCAGCAGATCGATCGGGGGCACTGAAGCTTTCTTT
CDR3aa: CASRSIGGTEAFF

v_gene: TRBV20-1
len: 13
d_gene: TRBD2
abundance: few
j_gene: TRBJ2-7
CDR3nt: TGCAGTGCTAGTCCTAGCGGGAGCTACGAGCAGTACTTC
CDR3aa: CSASPSGSYEQYF

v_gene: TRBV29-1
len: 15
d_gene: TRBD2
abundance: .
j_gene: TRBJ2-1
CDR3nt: TGCAGCGTCACAAGGACTAGCGGGACATACAATGAGCAGTTCTTC
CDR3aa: CSVTRTSGTYNEQFF

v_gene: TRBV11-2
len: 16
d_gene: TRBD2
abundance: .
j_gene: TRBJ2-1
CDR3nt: TGTGCCAGCAGCCATTTAGGCGGGACTAGCCACAATGAGCAGTTCTTC
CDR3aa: CASSHLGGTSHNEQFF

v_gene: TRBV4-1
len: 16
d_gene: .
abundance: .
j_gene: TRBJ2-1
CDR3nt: TGCGCCAGCAGCCTGTTGGGGGGTCAACCCTACAATGAGCAGTTCTTC
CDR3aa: CASSLLGGQPYNEQFF

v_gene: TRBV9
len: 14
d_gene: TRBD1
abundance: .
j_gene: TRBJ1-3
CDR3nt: TGTGCCAGCAGCTCTGGACAGGTTTGGGACACCATATATTTT
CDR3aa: CASSSGQVWDTIYF